One and the same sample provided the 14 T cell receptor beta chains below, sequenced in a study of blood T cell repertoires in COVID-19. The protocol was immunoSEQ multiplex PCR, while the TCRdb copy is restricted to in-frame clones and leaves out a portion. Among roughly 170,000 clones listed, approximately 84% were seen once. Sequenced sample: peripheral blood. Receptors were obtained from a woman between 50 and 59 years old with COVID-19, enrolled during active disease.

This clone was recorded a few times. The J gene is TRBJ1-2, the V gene TRBV7-9; 11 positions agree with TRBD1. CDR1 and CDR2 (germline): SEHNR, FQNEAQ (reference sequence). This CDR3 is 15 amino acids long. V shed 4 bases and J 4 bases; nucleotides not matched to a gene: 5. The DNA of the CDR3 is TGTGCCAGCAGCTCCGGACAGGGGGCCCTCTATGGCTACACCTTC. Amino acid sequence: CASSSGQGALYGYTF.

This clone was seen a handful of times. Here the CDR3 reads CASSLLTGFSYEQYF. The CDR3 nucleotides read TGCGCCAGCAGCCTACTAACAGGGTTCTCCTACGAGCAGTACTTC. The chain is built from TRBV5-1 and TRBJ2-7, with D maybe TRBD1 (6 bases). The V end was cut by 4 bases, the J end by 0 bases, with 14 bases between. Germline assignment: CDR1 SGHRS and CDR2 YFSETQ. This CDR3 is 15 amino acids long.

This chain uses TRBV24-1 with TRBJ2-1; 9 bases match TRBD1. The junction had 7 bases not matched to a gene; V was cut back by 0 bases and J by 8 bases. This CDR3 comprises 16 residues. CDR1 is KGHDR and CDR2 is SFDVKD in the germline V gene. The CDR3 protein is CATSDLGTGSLDEQFF. The CDR3 nucleotides read TGTGCCACCAGTGATTTGGGGACAGGGTCCTTGGATGAGCAGTTCTTC.

The rearrangement uses TRBV30 and TRBJ2-7, with 8 bases identical to TRBD1. Unmatched junction bases numbered 5, after V lost 0 bases and J lost 4 bases. CDR1 and CDR2 (germline): GTSNPN, SVGIG (reference sequence). CDR3 length equals 14 residues. The CDR3 spells CAWSVGTGGYEQYF. CDR3 in DNA: TGTGCCTGGAGTGTCGGTACAGGGGGATACGAGCAGTACTTC.

The rearrangement links TRBV7-2 to TRBJ2-1, with 8 bases that match TRBD1. Germline trimming cut 7 bases from V and 3 bases from J; bases unmatched to any gene: 2. The germline CDR1 and CDR2 sequences are SGHTA and FQGNSA. This CDR3 is 13 amino acids long. Written as DNA, the CDR3 is TGTGCCAGCAACGGACAGGGCTACAATGAGCAGTTCTTC. It is translated as CASNGQGYNEQFF.

The gene calls are TRBV7-9 and TRBJ1-5; D might be TRBD1 (6 bases). Trimming removed 1 base from V and 1 base from J, with 8 bases in between. Germline V CDR1 and CDR2: SEHNR, FQNEAQ (reference sequence). This CDR3 is built from 15 residues. Written as DNA, the CDR3 is TGTGCCAGCAGCTTAGGGACAGTGAGCAATCAGCCCCAGCATTTT. Protein: CASSLGTVSNQPQHF.

This clone is a singleton in its sample. The V and J genes are TRBV2 and TRBJ2-7; maybe TRBD2 (7 bases). The CDR3 covers 14 residues. V shed 2 bases and J shed 2 bases, with 10 bases lying between them. Germline CDR1 SNHLY, CDR2 FYNNEI. The DNA of the CDR3 is TGTGCCAGCAGTGAATCGGGGGGCCCCTACGAGCAGTACTTC. This gives the protein CASSESGGPYEQYF.

CDR3 nucleotide sequence: TGTGCCAGCAGCCCTCAGGGGCAGGGGGCGATGGCTTTCTTT. Its protein product is CASSPQGQGAMAFF. The chain joins TRBV7-2 to TRBJ1-1; 8 bases are shared with TRBD1. Germline V gene data show CDR1 as SGHTA and CDR2 as FQGNSA. This CDR3 is 14 amino acids long. J gave up 11 bases and V 5 bases, and 13 bases lay outside the gene matches.

This clone appeared a few times. This chain connects TRBV7-2 to TRBJ1-2; D perhaps matches TRBD1 (5 bases). The CDR3 is 12 amino acids. The germline gives CDR1 SGHTA, CDR2 FQGNSA. V gave up 5 bases and J gave up 7 bases, with 11 bases separating them. The CDR3 reads CASSKQDSGYTF. CDR3 DNA sequence: TGTGCCAGCAGCAAGCAAGACAGTGGCTACACCTTC.

The chain carries TRBV7-6 and TRBJ2-3; 15 nucleotides match TRBD2. Germline V gene lookup returns CDR1 SGHVS and CDR2 FNYEAQ. The CDR3 consists of 15 residues. With 5 bases clipped from V and 4 bases from J, the junction kept 1 base outside the gene matches. The CDR3 loop is CASSGLAGGPDTQYF. DNA of the CDR3: TGTGCCAGCAGCGGACTAGCGGGGGGGCCAGATACGCAGTATTTT.

CDR3: CAWGAGYEQYF. Here the CDR3 DNA reads TGTGCCTGGGGCGCAGGGTACGAGCAGTACTTC. This chain joins TRBV30 and TRBJ2-7; perhaps TRBD1 as D (5 bases). The CDR3 is 11 amino acids. CDR1 GTSNPN and CDR2 SVGIG come from the germline V gene (reference sequence). The germline V and J ends were trimmed by 5 bases and 4 bases, with 9 bases remaining between them.

This chain uses TRBV11-2 with TRBJ1-5; 7 bases match TRBD1. The junction had 3 bases not matched to a gene; V was cut back by 1 base and J by 0 bases. Germline CDR1 SGHAT, CDR2 FQNNGV. This CDR3 contains 16 residues. DNA for the CDR3: TGTGCCAGCAGCTTAGTAGGGGGCTATAGCAATCAGCCCCAGCATTTT. It encodes CASSLVGGYSNQPQHF.

The chain employs TRBV19 and TRBJ2-5, with TRBD1 matching 8 bases. This CDR3 spans 15 amino acids. Trimming took 3 bases from V and 6 from J; bases not matched to a gene: 9. Germline V gives CDR1 LNHDA, CDR2 SQIVND (reference sequence). CDR3 sequence (DNA): TGTGCCAGTAGTATGGTGGACAGGGCTGGGAAGACCCAGTACTTC. Amino acids: CASSMVDRAGKTQYF.

V and J are TRBV6-5 and TRBJ2-7; 8 bases are a match to TRBD1. V lost 6 bases and J lost 3; bases outside the gene matches: 7. Germline loops: CDR1 MNHEY, CDR2 SVGAGI. This CDR3 spans 14 amino acids. DNA of the CDR3: TGTGCCAGCAGCAGGACAGGGTCCGTCTACGAGCAGTACTTC. This codes for CASSRTGSVYEQYF.